This TCR beta chain was sequenced during a study of cytomegalovirus exposure and HLA in healthy donors (dated by TCRdb to about 2017). Looking at the study overall: An earlier analysis of several hundred of the donors reported 250 to 350 Gb of sequence data and 117 million unique TCR beta sequences from about 179 million T cells. A separate validation cohort of approximately 130 different subjects was used in addition to the 666-subject first cohort. The aim of the study was to test whether cataloging public T cell receptors could identify signatures of past pathogen exposure. All discovery cohort repertoires had been generated on a single sequencing platform. Rather than using new phenotypic data, the later analysis identified candidate immune exposures from TCR beta sequences and from how often those sequences occurred across donors. Approximately 310 gigabases of sequencing data and tens of millions of unique TCR sequences were included in an early release covering under 650 HLA-typed donors. In a later genetic analysis, genome-wide SNP genotypes for about three fifths of the roughly 670 donors were used, and that subset was treated as a discovery cohort. To predict cytomegalovirus infection status, the study combined high-throughput TCR immunosequencing, statistical association of individual TCRs with disease status, and machine learning. Among a few hundred genotyped donors of the cohort, an average of 235,054 unique TCR beta nucleotide sequences were sequenced per donor, roughly 20% of them non-productive. Of the approximately 400 genotyped donors, 65% to 90% fell in the genetic ancestry cluster associated with self-reported Caucasian donors. Typing coverage varied by locus: about 620-630 donors for A, B, C, DRB1 and DQB1; around 560 for DQA1; more than 600 for DPA1; fewer than 480 for DPB1. HLA typing included class I and class II loci at four-digit resolution. An earlier analysis of roughly 600 of the donors used high-throughput TCR beta sequencing to judge whether each TCR beta V gene segment behaved as functional or pseudogenic. Using immunosequencing, the study profiled T cell repertoires from roughly 650 subjects and related those repertoires to cytomegalovirus serostatus. Alongside the repertoire data, information on donor age, sex, ethnicity and CMV serostatus was compiled. In a later analysis, previously published TCR beta repertoires from about 640 donors were re-analyzed and high-resolution HLA genotyping was added so that TCR occurrence patterns could be studied. A handful of DR-DQ haplotypes were handled as single units for association and clustering because linkage in the cohort was strong. What the study reported, not specific to this receptor: Correlated functional status among segregating V segments might reflect linkage disequilibrium, but an unknown experimental factor could not be ruled out. Compared with the approximately 670-donor mean, donors in an Asian-associated ancestry cluster had fewer N-insertions in productive TCRs, according to a later genetic analysis. A total of 150 to 200 TCR beta chains were listed by the study as associated with cytomegalovirus. While some public TCRs were present in many individuals, most TCR sequences turned up only very rarely across donors. Specific HLA alleles were associated with some 15,000 TCR beta sequences at a false discovery rate of 0.05 in a later analysis. The only immune exposure information available for the cohort was CMV serostatus. The classifier was reported to diagnose cytomegalovirus status with high specificity and sensitivity in both the original and validation cohorts. In a later analysis, HLA-associated TCR beta chains showed more clonal expansion and lower generation probabilities than non-associated chains that were equally common. Because counts were too low, approximately 18 rarely observed V segments, including chromosome 9 orphons, were excluded from the earlier analysis of fewer than 650 of the donors. The presence/absence analyses assumed that sequencing depth was roughly uniform across donors, and that assumption may not be true. The cohort was sequenced for TCR beta chains only, and without alpha or paired-chain data the features that could be detected were limited. A later genetic analysis associated a missense DCLRE1C variant with V-gene and J-gene trimming of TCR beta chains, and an independent cohort replicated the association. A cluster of highly shared sequence variants was judged likely to represent a technical artifact of the sequencing pipeline. Broadly in line with IMGT annotations, most TCR beta V segments showed up in productive rearrangements about 87% or about 30% of the time in an earlier analysis of roughly 590 of the donors. Because some donors lacked HLA typing at each locus, the association tests relied only on the typed subset. In a later analysis, TCR association rates were found to vary across HLA loci, with the most associated TCRs seen for DRB1 alleles and the fewest for HLA-C alleles. A further reported finding was that TCR beta sequences accurately predicted the HLA-A and HLA-B alleles for most subjects in the first cohort. According to a later analysis, parvovirus B19, influenza, CMV and Epstein-Barr virus appeared linked to several top co-occurrence clusters. A few of the identified cytomegalovirus-associated TCR beta chains were confirmed in vitro to be specific for cytomegalovirus antigens. Assigning TCR associations to individual alleles was difficult when HLA alleles, especially DR and DQ, strongly co-occurred. According to a later analysis, most CMV-associated TCR beta chains appeared to be HLA-restricted, and the HLA associations seemed to be driven largely by CMV exposure. The authors suggested that the approach could potentially be generalized to other disease states and immunological phenotypes.

The cohort consisted of more than 650 healthy bone marrow donors. At the time of sampling, every cohort member was nominally healthy, though immune exposures that went unrecorded were likely present. The donor tested CMV seropositive, placing the donor among the roughly 270 seropositive members of the cohort. A peripheral blood sample was collected from each donor, and TCR beta sequencing was performed on peripheral blood mononuclear cells. The Qiagen DNeasy Blood Extraction Kit was used to extract genomic DNA from the blood cell samples. Libraries were built with the immunoSEQ multiplex PCR assay. A mixture of 60 forward primers for TCR Vbeta segments and 13 reverse primers for TCR Jbeta segments was used in the multiplex PCR. The CDR3 region of rearranged TCR beta genes was amplified from genomic DNA by a multiplex PCR assay. Amplified TCR beta libraries were sequenced as 87-base-pair reads on the Illumina HiSeq System. From the authors' description of their analysis: Across the roughly 670 repertoires, a later analysis counted approximately 75 million unique TCR beta chains, roughly 11 million of which were shared by at least two donors. To remove PCR and sequencing errors, raw reads were error-corrected and collapsed into unique sequences using a nearest-neighbor algorithm that merged closely related sequences. CDR3 sequences were aligned to IMGT reference sequences to assign V, D and J gene segments. For a sequence to be retained, at least a six-nucleotide match to both a V gene segment and a J gene segment was required. Rearrangements were classified as productive when the CDR3 lacked stop codons and remained in frame with V and J, and all other rearrangements were classified as non-productive. CDR3 was defined according to IMGT convention as the region running from the second conserved V-encoded cysteine to the conserved J-encoded phenylalanine. The earlier analysis of roughly 590 of the donors excluded any sequence lacking an unambiguous match to a single V gene segment. An earlier analysis of fewer than 650 of the donors classified V segments as functional when productive rearrangements were above 56.7% and as segregating when the standard deviation between donors was above 5%. A statistical classification framework was built to diagnose cytomegalovirus status from the catalog of TCR beta chain sequences. In a later analysis, V and J genes were assigned by comparing TCR nucleotide sequences against IMGT/GENE-DB human TR gene sequences. The TCRdist pipeline was used in a later analysis to assign CDR3 sequences and most-parsimonious VDJ recombination scenarios. In a later analysis, each TCR beta chain was defined by its CDR3 amino acid sequence together with its V-gene family, and reads lacking a unique V-gene family were excluded. A later analysis removed several hundred highly shared, low-generation-probability nucleotide sequences to deal with suspected cross-contamination and a sequencing artifact. For each public chain, a later analysis derived a clonal expansion index from normalized ranks of inferred template counts within each repertoire. In a later analysis, generation probabilities were computed using a VDJ recombination model fitted to out-of-frame rearrangements, and the results were checked against IGoR. Hypergeometric tests were used in a later analysis to score TCR-TCR, TCR-HLA and TCR-CMV co-occurrence, with a repertoire-size bias correction applied to the TCR pairs. To estimate false discovery rates, a later analysis permuted the HLA or CMV assignments 20 times. In a later analysis, co-occurring TCRs were grouped using DBSCAN, and TCRdist sequence similarity was added for clustering within HLA-allele-positive subsets. Co-occurrence clustering excluded repertoires with fewer than 30,000 or more than 120,000 public chains, plus five with anomalous nucleotide sharing. In its TCRdb copy, this immuneACCESS table keeps in-frame sequences only and misses some clones. Where compared with another copy, unresolved V genes explain less than half of these, and the others have no known cause. V and J calls and clone size are given by that table; D and trimming were obtained from the DNA. The sample yields around 120,000 clones; roughly 80% were counted once. Of the sample, more than 7% is held by the ten largest clones.

This clone was picked up a small number of times. The clone's antigen remains unknown. Nothing much larger sits one base from this clone, and base qualities are not available. The sequencing input was PBMCs. The source of this sequence is a female donor in good health and CMV-seropositive.

The DNA reads as follows: TGTGCCAGCTCATCGGGCCAGGGGGATTTTCGCAATCAGCCCCAGCATTTT. It translates to CASSSGQGDFRNQPQHF. The sequence is built from TRBV18 and TRBJ1-5, and 7 junctional nucleotides match TRBD1. V is pruned by 5 bases and J by 2 bases, leaving 12 bases of the junction without a gene match. For CDR1 and CDR2, the germline V gene lists KGHSH and LQKENI. Inclusive of the bounding cysteine and phenylalanine, the CDR3 is 17 residues long. Only the CDR3 DNA is retained, 51 bases long and in frame from the first base. With the rest looked up from the reference TRBV18 and TRBJ1-5 genes rather than sequenced, the full variable domain is NAGVMQNPRHLVRRRGQEARLRCSPMKGHSHVYWYRQLPEEGLKFMVYLQKENIIDESGMPKERFSAEFPKEGPSILRIQQVVRGDSAAYFCASSSGQGDFRNQPQHFGDGTRLSIL.